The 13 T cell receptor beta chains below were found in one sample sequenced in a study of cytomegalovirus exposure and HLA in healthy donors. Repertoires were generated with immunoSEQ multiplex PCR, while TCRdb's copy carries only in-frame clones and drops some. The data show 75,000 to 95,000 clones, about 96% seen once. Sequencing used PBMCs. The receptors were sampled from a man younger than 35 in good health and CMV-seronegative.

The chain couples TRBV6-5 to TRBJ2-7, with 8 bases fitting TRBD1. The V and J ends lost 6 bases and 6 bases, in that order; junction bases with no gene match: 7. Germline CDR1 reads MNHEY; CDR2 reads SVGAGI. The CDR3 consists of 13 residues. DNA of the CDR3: TGTGCCAGCAGCCGCACTGGACAGGGCGAGCAGTACGTC. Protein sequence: CASSRTGQGEQYV.

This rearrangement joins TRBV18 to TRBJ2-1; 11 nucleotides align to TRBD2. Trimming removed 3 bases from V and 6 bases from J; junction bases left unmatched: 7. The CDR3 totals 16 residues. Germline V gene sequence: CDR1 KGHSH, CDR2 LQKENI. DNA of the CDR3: TGTGCCAGCTCACCGGGACTAGCGGTTCAAGGCAATGAGCAGTTCTTC. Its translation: CASSPGLAVQGNEQFF.

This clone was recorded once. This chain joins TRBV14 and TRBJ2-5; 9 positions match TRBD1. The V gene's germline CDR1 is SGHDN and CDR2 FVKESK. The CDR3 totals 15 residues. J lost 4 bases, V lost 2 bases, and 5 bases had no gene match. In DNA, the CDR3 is TGTGCCAGCAGCCAACGTACAGGGGGCGCAGAGACCCAGTACTTC. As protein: CASSQRTGGAETQYF.

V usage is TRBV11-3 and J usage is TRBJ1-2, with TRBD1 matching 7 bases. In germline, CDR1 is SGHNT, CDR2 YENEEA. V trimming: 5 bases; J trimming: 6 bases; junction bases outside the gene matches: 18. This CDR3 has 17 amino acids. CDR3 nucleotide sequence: TGTGCCAGCAGCCCAGGAGGGGGCGCAGGGGGGAAGGATGGCTACACCTTC. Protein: CASSPGGGAGGKDGYTF.

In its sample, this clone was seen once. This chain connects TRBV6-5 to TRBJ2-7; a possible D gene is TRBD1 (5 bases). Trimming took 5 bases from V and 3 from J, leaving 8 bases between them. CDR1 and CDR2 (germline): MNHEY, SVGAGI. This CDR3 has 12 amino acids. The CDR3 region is CASSQDSYEQYV. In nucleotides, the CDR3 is TGTGCCAGCAGTCAAGACAGCTACGAGCAGTACGTC.

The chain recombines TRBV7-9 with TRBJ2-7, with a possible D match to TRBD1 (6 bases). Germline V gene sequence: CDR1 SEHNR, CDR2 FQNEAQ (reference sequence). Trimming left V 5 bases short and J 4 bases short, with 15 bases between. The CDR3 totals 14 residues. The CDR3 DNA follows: TGTGCCAGCAGCCCCGGACAGAACTTTTACGAGCAGTACTTC. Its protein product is CASSPGQNFYEQYF.

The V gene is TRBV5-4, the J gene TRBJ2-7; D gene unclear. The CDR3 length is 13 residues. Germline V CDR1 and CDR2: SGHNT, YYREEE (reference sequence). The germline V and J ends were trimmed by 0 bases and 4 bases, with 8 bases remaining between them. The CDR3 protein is CASSLGQDYEQYF. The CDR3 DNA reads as TGTGCCAGCAGCTTGGGGCAAGATTACGAGCAGTACTTC.

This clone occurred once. In DNA, the CDR3 is TGCGCCAGCAGCCAAGAGGAATACGGGGGGTCGGAGACCCAGTACTTC. Translated: CASSQEEYGGSETQYF. This sequence joins TRBV4-1 and TRBJ2-5; 7 nucleotides match TRBD2. V shed 0 bases and J 5 bases; nucleotides not matched to a gene: 9. Germline CDR1 MGHRA, CDR2 YSYEKL. This CDR3 is 16 amino acids long.

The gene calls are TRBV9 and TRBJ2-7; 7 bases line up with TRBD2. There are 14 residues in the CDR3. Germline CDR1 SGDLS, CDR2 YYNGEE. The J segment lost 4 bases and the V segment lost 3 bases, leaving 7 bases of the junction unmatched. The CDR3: CASSDTPAGYEQYF. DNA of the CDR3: TGTGCCAGCAGCGACACCCCAGCGGGGTACGAGCAGTACTTC. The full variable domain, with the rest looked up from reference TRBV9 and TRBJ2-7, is DSGVTQTPKHLITATGQRVTLRCSPRSGDLSVYWYQQSLDQGLQFLIQYYNGEERAKGNILERFSAQQFPDLHSELNLSSLELGDSALYFCASSDTPAGYEQYFGPGTRLTVT.

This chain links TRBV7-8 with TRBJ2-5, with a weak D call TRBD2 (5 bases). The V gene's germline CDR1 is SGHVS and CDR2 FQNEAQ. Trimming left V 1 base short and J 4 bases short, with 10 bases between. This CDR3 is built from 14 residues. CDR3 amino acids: CASSLGRGGETQYF. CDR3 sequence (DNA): TGTGCCAGCAGCTTAGGACGGGGTGGAGAGACCCAGTACTTC.

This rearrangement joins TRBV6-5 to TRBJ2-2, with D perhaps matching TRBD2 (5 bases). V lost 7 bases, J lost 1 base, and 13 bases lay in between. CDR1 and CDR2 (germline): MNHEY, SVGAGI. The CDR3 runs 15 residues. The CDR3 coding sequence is TGTGCCAGCAATTCGGCTGGAGGGAACACCGGGGAGCTGTTTTTT. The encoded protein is CASNSAGGNTGELFF.

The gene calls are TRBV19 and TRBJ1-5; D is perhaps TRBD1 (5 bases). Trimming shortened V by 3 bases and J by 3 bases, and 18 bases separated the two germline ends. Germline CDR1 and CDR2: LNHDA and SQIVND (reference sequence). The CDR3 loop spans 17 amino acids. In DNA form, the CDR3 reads TGTGCCAGTAGTATTTTTGGGGCGGCAGCATACAATCAGCCCCAGCATTTT. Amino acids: CASSIFGAAAYNQPQHF.

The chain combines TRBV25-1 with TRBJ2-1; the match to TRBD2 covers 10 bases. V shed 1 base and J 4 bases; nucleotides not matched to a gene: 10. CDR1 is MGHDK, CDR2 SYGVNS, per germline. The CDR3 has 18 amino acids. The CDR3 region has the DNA TGTGCCAGCAGTGAATTCCCCTCCGGACTAGCGGAATACAATGAGCAGTTCTTC. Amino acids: CASSEFPSGLAEYNEQFF.